Below are 17 T cell receptor beta chains sequenced from a single sample in a study of HIV-infected patients and healthy controls. From the 5' RACE reads, TCRdb called clonotypes with MiXCR, one entry per CDR3 protein. This table has 19,000 or so distinct CDR3 sequences, 15% to 20% appearing once. Input material: CD8+ T cells from blood. Receptors were obtained from a human donor in good health.

The rearrangement links TRBV19 to TRBJ1-1; TRBD1 aligns across 8 bases. The germline gives CDR1 LNHDA, CDR2 SQIVND (reference sequence). V gave up 1 base and J gave up 0 bases; unmatched junction bases: 1. The CDR3 length is 15 residues. The CDR3, as DNA: TGTGCCAGTAGTATAGGGGACAGGCTGAACACTGAAGCTTTCTTT. The encoded protein is CASSIGDRLNTEAFF.

The V gene is TRBV29-1, the J gene TRBJ2-2; either TRBD1 or TRBD2 may fit D (5 bases each). This CDR3 is 12 amino acids long. Germline loops: CDR1 SQVTM, CDR2 ANQGSEA. V gave up 4 bases and J gave up 7 bases, with 10 bases separating them. The CDR3 here is CSVGGRGGELFF. Here the CDR3 DNA reads TGCAGCGTTGGGGGACGCGGCGGGGAGCTGTTTTTT.

This clonotype occurred many times. This rearrangement joins TRBV3-1 to TRBJ1-2, with 7 bases identical to TRBD1. Germline V gives CDR1 LGHDT, CDR2 YNNKEL (reference sequence). The V gene end was trimmed by 3 bases and the J gene end by 6 bases; junction bases not matched to a gene: 10. CDR3 length: 15 amino acids. CDR3 protein: CASSHPTTGFHGYTF. The CDR3, as DNA: TGTGCCAGCAGCCATCCCACGACAGGGTTCCATGGCTACACCTTC.

This chain connects TRBV25-1 to TRBJ2-3; TRBD2 aligns across 11 bases. J gave up 3 bases and V 5 bases, and 4 bases lay outside the gene matches. Germline V gene data show CDR1 as MGHDK and CDR2 as SYGVNS. The CDR3 length is 15 residues. The CDR3 coding sequence is TGTGCCAGCAGTTGGCTAGCGGGAGGAACAGATACGCAGTATTTT. This codes for CASSWLAGGTDTQYF.

This clonotype was seen just once. V is TRBV6-1 and J is TRBJ2-7; D tentatively fits TRBD1 or TRBD2 (5 bases each). CDR3 length: 13 residues. Germline assignment: CDR1 MNHNS and CDR2 SASEGT. The V and J ends lost 4 bases and 3 bases respectively, with 10 bases between them. CDR3 bases: TGTGCCAGCAGTGTCGGGACCCACTACGAGCAGTACTTC. This sequence encodes CASSVGTHYEQYF.

This clonotype was detected many times. The rearrangement links TRBV7-2 to TRBJ1-1; 9 bases are shared with TRBD1. This CDR3 comprises 15 residues. Germline CDR1 is SGHTA and CDR2 is FQGNSA. The trim removed 5 bases at V and 2 bases at J, leaving 6 bases unmatched. The CDR3 reads CASSPTGGLNTEAFF. In DNA form, the CDR3 reads TGTGCCAGCAGCCCGACAGGGGGTCTTAACACTGAAGCTTTCTTT.

This clonotype has at least ten counts. This chain uses TRBV12-3 or TRBV12-4 with TRBJ2-1; perhaps TRBD1 as D (6 bases). This CDR3 is 15 amino acids long. Trimming stripped 4 bases from V and 0 bases from J, with 10 bases between. For the CDR3, the DNA is TGTGCCAGCAGTTCCCCCAGGGGCTCCTACAATGAGCAGTTCTTC. Amino acids: CASSSPRGSYNEQFF.

This clonotype has a count of ten or more. The chain has TRBV6-5 and TRBJ1-6; D is perhaps TRBD1 (6 bases). The CDR3 sequence is 16 residues long. The V gene lost 5 bases and the J gene lost 5 bases, with 16 bases spanning the gap. Per the germline V gene, CDR1 is MNHEY and CDR2 is SVGAGI. CDR3 sequence reads: CASSRRDIGDNSPLHF. The CDR3 DNA sequence: TGTGCCAGCAGTCGGAGGGACATAGGAGATAATTCACCCCTCCACTTT.

This sequence joins TRBV28 and TRBJ1-2, with 12 bases identical to TRBD1. V gave up 3 bases and J gave up 4 bases; unmatched junction bases: 6. CDR3 length: 16 amino acids. CDR1 is MDHEN, CDR2 SYDVKM, per germline. The CDR3 sequence is CASSFRGTGGFYGYTF. CDR3 DNA: TGTGCCAGCAGTTTCAGAGGGACAGGGGGCTTCTATGGCTACACCTTC.

This clonotype turned up a few times. The rearrangement uses TRBV6-1 and TRBJ2-7; possible D gene TRBD2, 6 bases. Trimming removed 3 bases from V and 2 bases from J, with 14 bases in between. The CDR3 is 15 amino acids. Per the germline V gene, CDR1 is MNHNS and CDR2 is SASEGT. The CDR3 sequence: CASSDLFSGAYEQYF. The DNA for the CDR3 is TGTGCCAGCAGTGATCTTTTTTCGGGAGCCTACGAGCAGTACTTC.

This clonotype appeared many times. The chain uses TRBV11-2 and TRBJ1-4; D gene unclear. Trimming removed 1 base at V and 14 bases at J, with 14 bases between. CDR1 is SGHAT, CDR2 FQNNGV, per germline. The CDR3 spans 13 residues. CDR3 DNA sequence: TGTGCCAGCAGCTTAGCCCCCGGAAATATTCTGTTTTTT. Its translation: CASSLAPGNILFF.

This clonotype was detected only a few times. This chain connects TRBV5-6 to TRBJ2-1, with D perhaps assigned TRBD1 or TRBD2 (5 bases each). CDR1 and CDR2 (germline): SGHDT, YYEEEE. This CDR3 is 15 amino acids long. The V gene lost 4 bases and the J gene lost 4 bases, with 15 bases spanning the gap. The CDR3 protein is CASSAGSTDYNEQFF. CDR3 in DNA: TGTGCCAGCAGCGCAGGGAGTACGGATTACAATGAGCAGTTCTTC. The full variable domain, rest sourced from reference TRBV5-6 and TRBJ2-1, is DAGVTQSPTHLIKTRGQQVTLRCSPKSGHDTVSWYQQALGQGPQFIFQYYEEEERQRGNFPDRFSGHQFPNYSSELNVNALLLGDSALYLCASSAGSTDYNEQFFGPGTRLTVL.

The V and J genes are TRBV15 and TRBJ2-3; 7 nucleotides match TRBD2. Germline loops: CDR1 LNHNV, CDR2 YYDKDF (reference sequence). With 4 bases clipped from V and 0 bases from J, the junction kept 13 bases outside the gene matches. The CDR3 contains 18 residues. This chain's CDR3 is CATSTVDLADSSTDTQYF. CDR3 nucleotides: TGTGCCACCAGCACCGTCGACCTAGCGGACTCTAGCACAGATACGCAGTATTTT. Using reference TRBV15 and TRBJ2-3 for the parts outside the CDR3, the full variable domain is DAMVIQNPRYQVTQFGKPVTLSCSQTLNHNVMYWYQQKSSQAPKLLFHYYDKDFNNEADTPDNFQSRRPNTSFCFLDIRSPGLGDTAMYLCATSTVDLADSSTDTQYFGPGTRLTVL.

At least ten counts were recorded for this clonotype. The rearrangement uses TRBV2 and TRBJ1-1, with a tentative D call TRBD1 (6 bases). Germline V gene lookup returns CDR1 SNHLY and CDR2 FYNNEI. The V gene lost 3 bases and the J gene lost 5 bases, with 19 bases spanning the gap. The CDR3 runs to 16 residues. The CDR3 protein is CASSESPGQGMTEAFF. The CDR3, as DNA: TGTGCCAGCAGTGAGAGTCCCGGGCAGGGGATGACTGAAGCTTTCTTT.

This clonotype was seen repeatedly, ten times or more. The chain combines TRBV19 with TRBJ2-5, with 7 bases fitting TRBD1. Trimming cost V 3 bases and J 1 base; bases outside gene matches: 5. This CDR3 region has 15 residues. Germline CDR1 is LNHDA and CDR2 is SQIVND (reference sequence). Here the CDR3 DNA reads TGTGCCAGTAGTATGAGGGACAGATTCCAAGAGACCCAGTACTTC. This gives the protein CASSMRDRFQETQYF.

The chain couples TRBV19 to TRBJ2-1; a weak D match, TRBD1 (5 bases). The V end was cut by 5 bases, the J end by 0 bases, with 11 bases between. Germline CDR1 is LNHDA and CDR2 is SQIVND (reference sequence). CDR3 length: 15 residues. The chain's CDR3 is CASSPRESSYNEQFF. The CDR3 DNA sequence: TGTGCCAGTAGTCCCAGGGAAAGCTCCTACAATGAGCAGTTCTTC.

This clonotype was recorded a few times. The chain recombines TRBV27 with TRBJ2-7; TRBD1 or TRBD2 may be the D gene (7 bases each). The ends were cut back, 3 bases at V and 4 bases at J, with 19 bases in the middle. The CDR3 runs 16 residues. The germline gives CDR1 MNHEY, CDR2 SMNVEV (reference sequence). The chain's CDR3 is CASSFLGQGGPYEQYF. CDR3 coding DNA: TGTGCCAGCAGTTTTTTAGGGCAGGGGGGGCCTTACGAGCAGTACTTC.